This TCR beta chain was obtained from a study of Ad26.COV2.S vaccination and SARS-CoV-2 variants. Described treatment: about 20 received Ad26.COV2.S at low or high dose, single or two shots; roughly 5 received placebo; per-sample allocation not given. Sample collection was performed on day 63 after the first vaccine or placebo injection. Clones were read by immunoSEQ multiplex PCR, and TCRdb kept only the in-frame ones, dropping some. The sample records approximately 300,000 clones, around 83% being singletons. The V end lost 4 bases, the J end lost 1 base, and 12 bases lay between the germline ends. The CDR3 covers 15 residues. The V gene's germline CDR1 is MNHEY and CDR2 SVGAGI.

This chain connects TRBV6-5 to TRBJ2-3; D remains ambiguous. The sequences come from peripheral blood, collected in a trial of Ad26.COV2.S vaccine versus placebo. The receptor was isolated from a person aged 18 to 65 who received the Ad26.COV2.S COVID-19 vaccine or a placebo. CDR3 coding DNA: TGTGCCAGCAGTTTCCCCGGTTGGGGCACAGATACGCAGTATTTT. Amino acid sequence: CASSFPGWGTDTQYF.